The entry below gives a single TCR beta chain sequence along with its context. CDR3 size: 16 residues. Germline V CDR1 and CDR2: SGHRS, YFSETQ. The V and J ends lost 3 bases and 0 bases respectively, with 16 bases between them. The sample comes from a study of blood T cell repertoires in COVID-19. Turning to the study itself: Sites in the United States, Italy and Spain provided acute and convalescent COVID-19 samples. PBMCs, B-cell-depleted T cells, or T cells were the source of the cDNA or gDNA that made up the material.

Authors' analysis steps: Estimates of nucleated cell counts were drawn from the amplification of reference gene primers. Data came from immunoSEQ multiplex PCR; TCRdb stores just in-frame clones and leaves some out. From that table come the V and J calls and clone size; the DNA was used to work out D and trimming. The sample carries over 55,000 clones, 82% recorded once. This sequence originates from a woman older than 75 with acute or convalescent COVID-19. Sequencing was done on a sample of peripheral blood. This chain connects TRBV5-1 to TRBJ2-7, with D perhaps matching TRBD2 (6 bases). The CDR3 DNA reads TGCGCCAGCAGCTATTCCGGGACTCCGAGCTCCTACGAGCAGTACTTC. It specifies CASSYSGTPSSYEQYF.